This T cell receptor (beta chain) was documented in a study of cytomegalovirus exposure and HLA in healthy donors. Primers: 60 Vbeta forward and 13 Jbeta reverse. Using immunoSEQ multiplex PCR, the repertoire was profiled, and TCRdb retains in-frame clones only, with some absent. The repertoire table contains some 72,000 clones. Trimming removed 3 bases from V and 2 bases from J, with 14 bases in between. Germline loops: CDR1 MNHEY, CDR2 SMNVEV (reference sequence). The CDR3 runs to 15 residues. Sequenced sample: PBMCs. The chain is built from TRBV27 and TRBJ2-7; TRBD2 might be the D (5 bases). This receptor was obtained from a man aged 40-50 years in good health and CMV-seronegative. CDR3 nucleotide sequence: TGTGCCAGCAGTTTTCGTGGGAGTAGGACCTACGAGCAGTACTTC. Its translation is CASSFRGSRTYEQYF.